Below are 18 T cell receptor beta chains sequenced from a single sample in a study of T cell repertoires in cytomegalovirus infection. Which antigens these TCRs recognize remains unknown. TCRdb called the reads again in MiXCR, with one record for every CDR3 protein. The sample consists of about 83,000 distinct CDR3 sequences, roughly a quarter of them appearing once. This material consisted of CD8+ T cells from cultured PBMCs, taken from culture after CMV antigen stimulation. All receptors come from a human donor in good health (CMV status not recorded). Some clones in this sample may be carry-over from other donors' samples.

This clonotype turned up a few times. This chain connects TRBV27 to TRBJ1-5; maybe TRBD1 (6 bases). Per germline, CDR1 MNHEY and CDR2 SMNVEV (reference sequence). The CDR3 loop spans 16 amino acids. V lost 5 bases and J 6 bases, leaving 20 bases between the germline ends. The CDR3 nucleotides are TGTGCCAGCAGTGTGGGGGCGGGACGAAGGAGTCAGCCCCAGCATTTT. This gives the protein CASSVGAGRRSQPQHF.

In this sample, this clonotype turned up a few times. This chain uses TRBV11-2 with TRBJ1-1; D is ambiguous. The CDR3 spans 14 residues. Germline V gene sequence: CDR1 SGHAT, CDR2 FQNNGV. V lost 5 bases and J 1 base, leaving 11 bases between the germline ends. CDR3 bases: TGTGCCAGCAGCACTTACCATCGGAACACTGAAGCTTTCTTT. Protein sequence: CASSTYHRNTEAFF. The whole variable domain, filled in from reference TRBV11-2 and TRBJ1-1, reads EAGVAQSPRYKIIEKRQSVAFWCNPISGHATLYWYQQILGQGPKLLIQFQNNGVVDDSQLPKDRFSAERLKGVDSTLKIQPAKLEDSAVYLCASSTYHRNTEAFFGQGTRLTVV.

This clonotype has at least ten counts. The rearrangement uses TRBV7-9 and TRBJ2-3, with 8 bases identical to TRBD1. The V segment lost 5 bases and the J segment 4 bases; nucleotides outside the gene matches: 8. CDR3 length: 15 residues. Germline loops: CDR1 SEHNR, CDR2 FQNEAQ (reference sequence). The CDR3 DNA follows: TGTGCCAGCAGCAGCAGGGACAGGAGGGCAGATACGCAGTATTTT. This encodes CASSSRDRRADTQYF.

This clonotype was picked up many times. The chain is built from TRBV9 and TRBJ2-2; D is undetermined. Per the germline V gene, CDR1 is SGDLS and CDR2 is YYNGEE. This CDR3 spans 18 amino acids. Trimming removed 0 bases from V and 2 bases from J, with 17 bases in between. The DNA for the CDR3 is TGTGCCAGCAGCGTAGAACAGAGGCCCCAACTTAACACCGGGGAGCTGTTTTTT. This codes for CASSVEQRPQLNTGELFF.

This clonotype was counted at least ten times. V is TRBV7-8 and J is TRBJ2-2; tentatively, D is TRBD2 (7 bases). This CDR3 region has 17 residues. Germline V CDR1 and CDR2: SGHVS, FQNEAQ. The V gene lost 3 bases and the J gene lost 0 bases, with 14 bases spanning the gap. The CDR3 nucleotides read TGTGCCAGCAGCTTTGGGGGGGCAGCCGCGAACACCGGGGAGCTGTTTTTT. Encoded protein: CASSFGGAAANTGELFF. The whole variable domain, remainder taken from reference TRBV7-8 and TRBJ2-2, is GAGVSQSPRYKVAKRGQDVALRCDPISGHVSLFWYQQALGQGPEFLTYFQNEAQLDKSGLPSDRFFAERPEGSVSTLKIQRTQQEDSAVYLCASSFGGAAANTGELFFGEGSRLTVL.

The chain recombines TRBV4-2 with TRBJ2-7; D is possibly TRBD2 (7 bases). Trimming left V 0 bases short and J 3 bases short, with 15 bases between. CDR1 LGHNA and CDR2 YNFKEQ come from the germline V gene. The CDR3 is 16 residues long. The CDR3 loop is CASSQEGGGANYEQYF. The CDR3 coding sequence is TGTGCCAGCAGCCAAGAGGGGGGGGGCGCTAACTACGAGCAGTACTTC.

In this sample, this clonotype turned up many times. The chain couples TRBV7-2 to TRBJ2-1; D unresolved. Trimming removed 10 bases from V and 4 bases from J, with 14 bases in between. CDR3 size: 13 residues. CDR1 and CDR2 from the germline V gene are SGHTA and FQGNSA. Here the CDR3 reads CATSSTLYNEQFF. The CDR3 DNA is TGTGCCACCTCGAGTACCCTTTACAATGAGCAGTTCTTC. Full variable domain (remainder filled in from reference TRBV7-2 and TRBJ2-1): GAGVSQSPSNKVTEKGKDVELRCDPISGHTALYWYRQSLGQGLEFLIYFQGNSAPDKSGLPSDRFSAERTGGSVSTLTIQRTQQEDSAVYLCATSSTLYNEQFFGPGTRLTVL.

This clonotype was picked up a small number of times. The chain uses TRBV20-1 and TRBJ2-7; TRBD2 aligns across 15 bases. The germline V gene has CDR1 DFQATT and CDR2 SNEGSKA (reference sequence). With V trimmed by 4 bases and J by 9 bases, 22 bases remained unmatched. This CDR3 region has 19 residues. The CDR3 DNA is TGCAGTGCTACCCAAACCACCGGGACTAGCGGGGGGAATTTACGAGTGCAGTACTTC. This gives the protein CSATQTTGTSGGNLRVQYF.

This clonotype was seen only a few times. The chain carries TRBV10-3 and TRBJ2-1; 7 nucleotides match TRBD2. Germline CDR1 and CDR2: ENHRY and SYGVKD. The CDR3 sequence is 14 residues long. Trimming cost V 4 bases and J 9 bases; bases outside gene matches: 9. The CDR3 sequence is CAISGGTIGLEQFF. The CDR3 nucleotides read TGTGCCATCAGTGGAGGGACTATAGGACTTGAGCAGTTCTTC.

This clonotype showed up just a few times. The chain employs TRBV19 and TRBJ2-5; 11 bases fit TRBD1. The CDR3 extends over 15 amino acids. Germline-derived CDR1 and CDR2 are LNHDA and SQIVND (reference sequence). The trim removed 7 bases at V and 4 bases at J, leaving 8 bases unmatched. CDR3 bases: TGTGCCAGTAAAGCGGACAGGGGGCTGATAGAGACCCAGTACTTC. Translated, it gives CASKADRGLIETQYF.

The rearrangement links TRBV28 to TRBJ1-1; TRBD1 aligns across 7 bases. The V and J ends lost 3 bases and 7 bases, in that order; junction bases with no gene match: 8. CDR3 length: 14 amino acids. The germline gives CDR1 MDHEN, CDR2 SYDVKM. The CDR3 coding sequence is TGTGCCAGCAGTTTGCAGGGGGGCGAGGGTGAAGCTTTCTTT. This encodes CASSLQGGEGEAFF.

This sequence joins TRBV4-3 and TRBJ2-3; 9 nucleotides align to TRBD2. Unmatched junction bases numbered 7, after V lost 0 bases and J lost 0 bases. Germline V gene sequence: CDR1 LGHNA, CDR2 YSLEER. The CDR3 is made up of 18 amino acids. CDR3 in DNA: TGCGCCAGCAGCCAAGAGACTAGCGGTTCAGCTAGCACAGATACGCAGTATTTT. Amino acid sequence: CASSQETSGSASTDTQYF.

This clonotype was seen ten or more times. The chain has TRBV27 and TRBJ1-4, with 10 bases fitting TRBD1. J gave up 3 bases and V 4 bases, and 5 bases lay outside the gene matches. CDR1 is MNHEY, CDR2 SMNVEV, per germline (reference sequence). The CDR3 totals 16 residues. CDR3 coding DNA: TGTGCCAGCAGTTCGGGACAGGGGAGGGCTAATGAAAAACTGTTTTTT. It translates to CASSSGQGRANEKLFF.

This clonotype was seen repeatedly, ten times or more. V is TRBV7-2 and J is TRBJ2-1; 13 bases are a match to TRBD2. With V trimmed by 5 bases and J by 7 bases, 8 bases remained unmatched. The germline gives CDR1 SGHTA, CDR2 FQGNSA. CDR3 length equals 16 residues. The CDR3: CASSRTSGSAENEQFF. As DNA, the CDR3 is TGTGCCAGCAGCCGGACTAGCGGGAGTGCAGAAAATGAGCAGTTCTTC.

The CDR3 here is CASSQDHGSNQPQHF. DNA for the CDR3: TGCGCCAGCAGCCAAGATCACGGTAGCAATCAGCCCCAGCATTTT. The chain recombines TRBV4-3 with TRBJ1-5; unclear D gene. The V gene lost 0 bases and the J gene lost 0 bases, with 6 bases spanning the gap. CDR1 and CDR2 (germline): LGHNA, YSLEER. CDR3 length equals 15 residues.

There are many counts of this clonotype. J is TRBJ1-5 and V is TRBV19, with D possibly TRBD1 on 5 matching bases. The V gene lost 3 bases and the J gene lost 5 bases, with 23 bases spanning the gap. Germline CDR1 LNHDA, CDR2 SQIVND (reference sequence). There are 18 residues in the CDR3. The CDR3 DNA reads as TGTGCCAGTAGTATGATTTCGCAGGGTTATTTGCTAGATCAGCCCCAGCATTTT. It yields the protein CASSMISQGYLLDQPQHF.

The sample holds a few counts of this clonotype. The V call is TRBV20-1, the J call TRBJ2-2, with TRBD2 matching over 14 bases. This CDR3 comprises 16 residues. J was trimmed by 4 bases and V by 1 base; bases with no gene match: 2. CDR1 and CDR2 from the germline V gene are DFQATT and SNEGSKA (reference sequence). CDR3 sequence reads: CSARGTSGGITGELFF. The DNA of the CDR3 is TGCAGTGCTAGAGGGACTAGCGGGGGGATCACCGGGGAGCTGTTTTTT.

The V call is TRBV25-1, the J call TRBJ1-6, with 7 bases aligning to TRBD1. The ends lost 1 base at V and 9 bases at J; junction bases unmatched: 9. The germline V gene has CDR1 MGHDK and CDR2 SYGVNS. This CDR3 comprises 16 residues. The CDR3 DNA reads TGTGCCAGCAGTGAATCTGTAGGGGGCTTTGGTTCACCCCTCCACTTT. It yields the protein CASSESVGGFGSPLHF.